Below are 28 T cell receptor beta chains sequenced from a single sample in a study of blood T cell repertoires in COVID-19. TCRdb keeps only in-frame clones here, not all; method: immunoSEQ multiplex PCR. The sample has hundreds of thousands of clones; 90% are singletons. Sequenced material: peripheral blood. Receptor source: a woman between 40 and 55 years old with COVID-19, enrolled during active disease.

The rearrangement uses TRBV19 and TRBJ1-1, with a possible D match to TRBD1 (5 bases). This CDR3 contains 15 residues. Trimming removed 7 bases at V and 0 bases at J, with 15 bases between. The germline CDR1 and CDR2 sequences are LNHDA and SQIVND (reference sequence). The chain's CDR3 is CASTKLDSLNTEAFF. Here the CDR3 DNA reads TGTGCCAGTACCAAACTTGACAGCCTGAACACTGAAGCTTTCTTT.

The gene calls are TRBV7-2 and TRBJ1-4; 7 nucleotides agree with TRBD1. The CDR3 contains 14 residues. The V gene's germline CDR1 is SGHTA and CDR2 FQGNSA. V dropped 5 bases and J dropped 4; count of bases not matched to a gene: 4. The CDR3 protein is CASSAGTVNEKLFF. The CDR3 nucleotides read TGTGCCAGCAGCGCCGGGACAGTTAATGAAAAACTGTTTTTT.

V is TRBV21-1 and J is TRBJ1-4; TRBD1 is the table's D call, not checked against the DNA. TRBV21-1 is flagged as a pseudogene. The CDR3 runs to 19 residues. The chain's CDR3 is CASSKGYGPIAGADGKLFF. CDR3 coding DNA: TGTGCCAGCAGCAAAGGCTATGGTCCCATCGCAGGTGCCGACGGAAAACTGTTTTTT.

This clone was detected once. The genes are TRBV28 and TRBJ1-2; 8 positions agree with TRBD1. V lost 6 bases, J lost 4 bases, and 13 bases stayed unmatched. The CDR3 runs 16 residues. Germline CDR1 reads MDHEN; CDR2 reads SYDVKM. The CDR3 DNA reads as TGTGCCAGCAGCCCACCTGCAGGGGGCTTAGGCTATGGCTACACCTTC. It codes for CASSPPAGGLGYGYTF.

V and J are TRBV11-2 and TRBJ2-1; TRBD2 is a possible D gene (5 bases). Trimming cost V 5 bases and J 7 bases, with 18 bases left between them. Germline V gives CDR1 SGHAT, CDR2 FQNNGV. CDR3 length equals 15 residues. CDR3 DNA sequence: TGTGCCAGCAGCCCCCGACTACCTGATAGGAATGAGCAGTTCTTC. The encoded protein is CASSPRLPDRNEQFF. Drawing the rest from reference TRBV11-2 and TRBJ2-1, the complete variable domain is EAGVAQSPRYKIIEKRQSVAFWCNPISGHATLYWYQQILGQGPKLLIQFQNNGVVDDSQLPKDRFSAERLKGVDSTLKIQPAKLEDSAVYLCASSPRLPDRNEQFFGPGTRLTVL.

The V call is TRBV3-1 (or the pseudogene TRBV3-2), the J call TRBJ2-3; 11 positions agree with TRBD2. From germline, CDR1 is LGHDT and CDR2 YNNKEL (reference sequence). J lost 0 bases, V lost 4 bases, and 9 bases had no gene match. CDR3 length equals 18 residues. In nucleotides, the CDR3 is TGTGCCAGCAGCCCCCATAGCGGGGGGGGACCTAGCACAGATACGCAGTATTTT. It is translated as CASSPHSGGGPSTDTQYF.

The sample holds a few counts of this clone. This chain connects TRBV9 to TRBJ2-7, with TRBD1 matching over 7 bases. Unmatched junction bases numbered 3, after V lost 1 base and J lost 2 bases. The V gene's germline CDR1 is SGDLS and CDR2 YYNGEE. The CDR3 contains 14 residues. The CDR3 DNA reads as TGTGCCAGCAGCGTACAGGGGGTCCCCTACGAGCAGTACTTC. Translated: CASSVQGVPYEQYF.

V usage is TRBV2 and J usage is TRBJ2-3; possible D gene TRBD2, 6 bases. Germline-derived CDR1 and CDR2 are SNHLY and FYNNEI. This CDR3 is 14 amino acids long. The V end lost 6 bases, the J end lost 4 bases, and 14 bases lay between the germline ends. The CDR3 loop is CASRLNGRSDTQYF. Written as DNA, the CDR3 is TGTGCCAGCAGGCTTAACGGGAGATCAGATACGCAGTATTTT.

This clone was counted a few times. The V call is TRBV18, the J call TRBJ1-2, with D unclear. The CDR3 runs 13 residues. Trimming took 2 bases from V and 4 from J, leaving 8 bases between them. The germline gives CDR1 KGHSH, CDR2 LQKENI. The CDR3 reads CASSPESGYGYTF. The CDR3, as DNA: TGTGCCAGCTCACCAGAGTCCGGCTATGGCTACACCTTC.

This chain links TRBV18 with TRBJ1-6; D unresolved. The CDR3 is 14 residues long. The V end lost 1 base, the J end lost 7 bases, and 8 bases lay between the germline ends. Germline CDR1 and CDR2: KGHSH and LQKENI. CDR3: CASSPQGGNSPLHF. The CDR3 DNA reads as TGTGCCAGCTCACCACAGGGCGGGAATTCACCCCTCCACTTT. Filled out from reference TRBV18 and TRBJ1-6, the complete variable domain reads NAGVMQNPRHLVRRRGQEARLRCSPMKGHSHVYWYRQLPEEGLKFMVYLQKENIIDESGMPKERFSAEFPKEGPSILRIQQVVRGDSAAYFCASSPQGGNSPLHFGNGTRLTVT.

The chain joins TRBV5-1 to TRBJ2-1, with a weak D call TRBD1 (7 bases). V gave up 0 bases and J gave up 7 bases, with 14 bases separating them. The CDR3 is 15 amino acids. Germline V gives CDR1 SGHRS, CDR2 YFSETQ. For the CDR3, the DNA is TGCGCCAGCAGCTTGGTGCAGGGGGACTGGAATGAGCAGTTCTTC. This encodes CASSLVQGDWNEQFF.

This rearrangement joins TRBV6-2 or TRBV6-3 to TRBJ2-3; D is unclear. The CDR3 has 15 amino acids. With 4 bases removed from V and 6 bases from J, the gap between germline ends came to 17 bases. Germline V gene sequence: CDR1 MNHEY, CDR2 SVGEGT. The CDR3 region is CASSSSILPADTQYF. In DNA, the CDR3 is TGTGCCAGCAGTTCTAGTATTCTCCCCGCGGATACGCAGTATTTT.

CDR3 region: CASSSMGAQRNTEAFF. The CDR3 coding sequence is TGTGCCAGCAGTTCAATGGGGGCTCAGCGGAACACTGAAGCTTTCTTT. The chain couples TRBV27 to TRBJ1-1, with D tentatively TRBD1 (6 bases). CDR3 length equals 16 residues. Germline V gene data show CDR1 as MNHEY and CDR2 as SMNVEV (reference sequence). V was cut by 4 bases and J by 1 base, with 16 bases left in between.

CDR3: CASSQEGLVRQGNYGYTF. The CDR3, as DNA: TGTGCCAGCAGCCAAGAAGGGTTGGTGAGACAGGGGAACTATGGCTACACCTTC. The chain links TRBV3-1 (or the pseudogene TRBV3-2) to TRBJ1-2; 8 nucleotides align to TRBD1. The CDR3 sequence is 18 residues long. V shed 0 bases and J 2 bases; nucleotides not matched to a gene: 11. Germline V gene data show CDR1 as LGHDT and CDR2 as YNNKEL (reference sequence).

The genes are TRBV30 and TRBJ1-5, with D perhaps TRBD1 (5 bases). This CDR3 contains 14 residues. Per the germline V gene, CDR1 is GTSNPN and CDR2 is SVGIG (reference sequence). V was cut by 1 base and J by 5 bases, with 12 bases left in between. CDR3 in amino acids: CAWSAGQRDQPQHF. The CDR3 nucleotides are TGTGCCTGGAGTGCTGGACAACGGGATCAGCCCCAGCATTTT.

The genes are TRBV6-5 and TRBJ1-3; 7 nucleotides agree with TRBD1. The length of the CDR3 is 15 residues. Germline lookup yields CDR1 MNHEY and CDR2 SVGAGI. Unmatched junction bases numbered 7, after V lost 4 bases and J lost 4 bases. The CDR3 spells CASSWGQNGGNTIYF. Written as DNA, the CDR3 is TGTGCCAGCAGTTGGGGACAGAATGGAGGAAACACCATATATTTT.

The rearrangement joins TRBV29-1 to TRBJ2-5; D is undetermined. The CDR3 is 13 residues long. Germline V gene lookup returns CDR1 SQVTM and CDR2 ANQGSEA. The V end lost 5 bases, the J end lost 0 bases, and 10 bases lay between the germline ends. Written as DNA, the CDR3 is TGCAGCGTTATGAAGAGCGACCAAGAGACCCAGTACTTC. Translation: CSVMKSDQETQYF. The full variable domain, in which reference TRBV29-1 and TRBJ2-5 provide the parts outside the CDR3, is SAVISQKPSRDICQRGTSLTIQCQVDSQVTMMFWYRQQPGQSLTLIATANQGSEATYESGFVIDKFPISRPNLTFSTLTVSNMSPEDSSIYLCSVMKSDQETQYFGPGTRLLVL.

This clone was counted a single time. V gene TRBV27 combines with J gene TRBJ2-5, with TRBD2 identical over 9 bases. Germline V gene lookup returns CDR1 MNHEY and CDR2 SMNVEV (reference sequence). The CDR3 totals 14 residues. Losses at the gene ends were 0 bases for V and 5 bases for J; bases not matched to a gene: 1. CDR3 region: CASSLSSGRETQYF. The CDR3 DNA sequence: TGTGCCAGCAGTTTATCAAGCGGGAGGGAGACCCAGTACTTC.

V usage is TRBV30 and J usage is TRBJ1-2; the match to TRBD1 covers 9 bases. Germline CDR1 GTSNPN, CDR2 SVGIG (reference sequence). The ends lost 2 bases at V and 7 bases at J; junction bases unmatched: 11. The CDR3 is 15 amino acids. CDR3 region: CAWSILQGAGGGYTF. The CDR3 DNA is TGTGCCTGGAGTATTCTACAGGGGGCTGGTGGTGGCTACACCTTC. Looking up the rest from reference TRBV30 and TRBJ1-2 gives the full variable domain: SQTIHQWPATLVQPVGSPLSLECTVEGTSNPNLYWYRQAAGRGLQLLFYSVGIGQISSEVPQNLSASRPQDRQFILSSKKLLLSDSGFYLCAWSILQGAGGGYTFGSGTRLTVV.

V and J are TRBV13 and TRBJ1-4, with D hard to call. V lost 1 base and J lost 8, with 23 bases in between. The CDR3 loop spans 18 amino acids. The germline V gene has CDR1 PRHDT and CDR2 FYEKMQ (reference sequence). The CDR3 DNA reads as TGTGCCAGCAGCTTAGATGGTCCCCTGGAGACTGCGGGGGAAAAACTGTTTTTT. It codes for CASSLDGPLETAGEKLFF.

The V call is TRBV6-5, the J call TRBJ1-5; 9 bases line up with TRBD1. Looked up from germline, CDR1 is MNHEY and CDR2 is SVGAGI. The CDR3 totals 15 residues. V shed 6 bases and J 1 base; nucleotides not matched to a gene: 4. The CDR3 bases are TGTGCCAGCAGGAGGGGGACAGGGAGCAATCAGCCCCAGCATTTT. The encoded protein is CASRRGTGSNQPQHF.

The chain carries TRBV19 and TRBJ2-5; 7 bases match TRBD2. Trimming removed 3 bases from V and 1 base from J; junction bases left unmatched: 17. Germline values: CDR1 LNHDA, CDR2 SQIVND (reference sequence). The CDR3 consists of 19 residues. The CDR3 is CASSIRPSGPTQIQETQYF. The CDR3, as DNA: TGTGCCAGTAGTATCCGTCCTAGCGGCCCGACGCAGATCCAAGAGACCCAGTACTTC.

The CDR3 DNA reads as TGCGCCAGCAGGATTGGAACAGGGACCTACGAGCAGTACTTC. As protein: CASRIGTGTYEQYF. The rearrangement uses TRBV5-1 and TRBJ2-7, with D possibly matching TRBD1 (6 bases). V was trimmed by 5 bases and J by 2 bases, leaving 14 bases between them. CDR3 size: 14 residues. CDR1 is SGHRS and CDR2 is YFSETQ in the germline V gene.

CDR3 coding DNA: TGTGCCAGCAGTCCCTCCCCTACAGGAAAAGTCTCCTACAATGAGCAGTTCTTC. This translates into CASSPSPTGKVSYNEQFF. The V gene is TRBV6-2 or TRBV6-3, the J gene TRBJ2-1; the D gene is possibly TRBD1 (5 bases). Trimming stripped 5 bases from V and 0 bases from J, with 20 bases between. CDR1 MNHEY and CDR2 SVGEGT come from the germline V gene. This CDR3 is 18 amino acids long.

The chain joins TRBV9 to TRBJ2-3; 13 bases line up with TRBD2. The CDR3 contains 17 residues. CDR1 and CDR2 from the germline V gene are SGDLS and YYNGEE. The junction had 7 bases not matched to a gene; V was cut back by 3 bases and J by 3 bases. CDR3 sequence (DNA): TGTGCCAGCAGCGCGGGAAGGACTAGCGGGGGAACAGATACGCAGTATTTT. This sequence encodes CASSAGRTSGGTDTQYF.

The CDR3: CASSINPGQTVRTEAFF. The CDR3 DNA reads as TGTGCCAGCAGTATCAACCCCGGACAGACCGTTCGGACTGAAGCTTTCTTT. The rearrangement joins TRBV28 to TRBJ1-1, with D perhaps matching TRBD1 (6 bases). V was cut by 5 bases and J by 5 bases, with 24 bases left in between. CDR3 length: 17 residues. Germline V CDR1 and CDR2: MDHEN, SYDVKM.

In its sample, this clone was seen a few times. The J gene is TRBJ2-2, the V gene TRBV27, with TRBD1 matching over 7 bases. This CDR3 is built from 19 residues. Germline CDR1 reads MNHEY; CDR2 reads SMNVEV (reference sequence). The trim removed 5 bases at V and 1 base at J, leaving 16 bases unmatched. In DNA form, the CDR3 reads TGTGCCAGCAGTCAGTCCCCCCCTCCAGGGGGTGGGAACACCGGGGAGCTGTTTTTT. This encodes CASSQSPPPGGGNTGELFF.

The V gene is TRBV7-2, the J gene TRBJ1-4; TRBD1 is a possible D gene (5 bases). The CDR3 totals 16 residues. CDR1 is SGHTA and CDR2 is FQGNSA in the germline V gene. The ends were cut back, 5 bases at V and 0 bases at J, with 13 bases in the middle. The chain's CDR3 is CASSTQEPATNEKLFF. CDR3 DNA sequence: TGTGCCAGCAGCACACAGGAGCCAGCAACTAATGAAAAACTGTTTTTT.